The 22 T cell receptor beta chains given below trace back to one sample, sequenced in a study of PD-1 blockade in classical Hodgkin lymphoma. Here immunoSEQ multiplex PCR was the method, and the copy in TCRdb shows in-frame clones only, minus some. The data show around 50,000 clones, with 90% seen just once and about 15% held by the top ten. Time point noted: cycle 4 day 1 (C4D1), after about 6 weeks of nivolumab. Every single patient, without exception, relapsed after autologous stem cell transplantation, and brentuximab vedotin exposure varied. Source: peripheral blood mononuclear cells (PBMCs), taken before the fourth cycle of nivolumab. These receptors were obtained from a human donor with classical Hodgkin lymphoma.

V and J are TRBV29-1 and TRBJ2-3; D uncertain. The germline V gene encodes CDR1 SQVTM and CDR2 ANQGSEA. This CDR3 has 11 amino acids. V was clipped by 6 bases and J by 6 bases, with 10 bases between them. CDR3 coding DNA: TGCAGCGTACTCTTGGTGGATACGCAGTATTTT. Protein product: CSVLLVDTQYF.

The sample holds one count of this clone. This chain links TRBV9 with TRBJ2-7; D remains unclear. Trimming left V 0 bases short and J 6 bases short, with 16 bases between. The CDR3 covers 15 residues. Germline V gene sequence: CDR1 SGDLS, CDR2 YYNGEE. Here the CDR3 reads CASSVENRAGVEQYF. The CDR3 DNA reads TGTGCCAGCAGCGTAGAGAATAGGGCCGGAGTCGAGCAGTACTTC.

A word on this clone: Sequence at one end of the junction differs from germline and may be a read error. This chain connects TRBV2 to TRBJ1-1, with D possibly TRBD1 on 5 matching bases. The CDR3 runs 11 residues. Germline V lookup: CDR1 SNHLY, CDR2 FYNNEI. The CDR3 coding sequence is TGTGCCAGCAGTGAATTGGTCAGGGCAGGCTTT. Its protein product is CASSELVRAGF.

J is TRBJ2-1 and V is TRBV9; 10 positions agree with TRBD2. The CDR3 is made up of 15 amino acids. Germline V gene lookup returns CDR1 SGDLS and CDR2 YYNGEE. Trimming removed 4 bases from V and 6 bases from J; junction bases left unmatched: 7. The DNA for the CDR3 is TGTGCCAGCAGCACTACTAGCGGGATCACCAATGAGCAGTTCTTC. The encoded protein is CASSTTSGITNEQFF.

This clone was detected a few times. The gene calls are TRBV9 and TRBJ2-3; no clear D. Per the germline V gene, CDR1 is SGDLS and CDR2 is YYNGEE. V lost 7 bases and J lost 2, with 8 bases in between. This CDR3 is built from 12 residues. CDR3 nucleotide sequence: TGTGCCAGCTCCCAACCCACAGATACGCAGTATTTT. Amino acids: CASSQPTDTQYF.

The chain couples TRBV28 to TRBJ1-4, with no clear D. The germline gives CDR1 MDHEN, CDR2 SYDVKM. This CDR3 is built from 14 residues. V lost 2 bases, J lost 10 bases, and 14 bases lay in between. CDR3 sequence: CASSLVSGGGKLFF. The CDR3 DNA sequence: TGTGCCAGCAGTTTAGTGTCAGGCGGCGGAAAACTGTTTTTT.

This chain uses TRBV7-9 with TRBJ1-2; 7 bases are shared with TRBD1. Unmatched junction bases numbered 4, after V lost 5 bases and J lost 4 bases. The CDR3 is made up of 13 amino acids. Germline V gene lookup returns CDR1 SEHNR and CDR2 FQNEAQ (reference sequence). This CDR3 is CASSLGTAYGYTF. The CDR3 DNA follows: TGTGCCAGCAGCCTAGGGACAGCCTATGGCTACACCTTC. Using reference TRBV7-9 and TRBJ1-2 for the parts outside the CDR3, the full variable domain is DTGVSQNPRHKITKRGQNVTFRCDPISEHNRLYWYRQTLGQGPEFLTYFQNEAQLEKSRLLSDRFSAERPKGSFSTLEIQRTEQGDSAMYLCASSLGTAYGYTFGSGTRLTVV.

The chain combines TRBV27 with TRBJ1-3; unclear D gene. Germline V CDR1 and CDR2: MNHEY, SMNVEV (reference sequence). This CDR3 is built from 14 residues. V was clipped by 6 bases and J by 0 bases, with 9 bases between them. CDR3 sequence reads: CASSSKDSGNTIYF. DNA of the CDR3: TGTGCCAGCAGCTCCAAGGACTCTGGAAACACCATATATTTT.

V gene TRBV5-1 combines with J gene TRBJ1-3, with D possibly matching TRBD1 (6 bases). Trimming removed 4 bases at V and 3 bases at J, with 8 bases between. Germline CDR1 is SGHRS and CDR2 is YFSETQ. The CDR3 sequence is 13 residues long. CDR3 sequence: CASSLTGGNTIYF. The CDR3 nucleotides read TGCGCCAGCAGCCTGACAGGTGGAAACACCATATATTTT.

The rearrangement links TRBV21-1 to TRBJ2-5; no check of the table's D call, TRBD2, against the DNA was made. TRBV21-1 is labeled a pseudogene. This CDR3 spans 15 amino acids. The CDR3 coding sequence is TGTGCCAGCAGCATCGAAGGGACTAGCGAAGAGACCCAGTACTTC. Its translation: CASSIEGTSEETQYF.

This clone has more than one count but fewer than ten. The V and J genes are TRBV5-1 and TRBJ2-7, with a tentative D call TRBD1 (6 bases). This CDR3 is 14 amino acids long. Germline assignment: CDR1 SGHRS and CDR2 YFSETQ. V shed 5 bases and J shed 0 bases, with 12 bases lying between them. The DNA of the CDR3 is TGCGCCAGCAGGGTGGGGGCCTACTCCTACGAGCAGTACTTC. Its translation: CASRVGAYSYEQYF.

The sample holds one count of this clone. The CDR3 coding sequence is TGTGCCATCAGTGAGTCTTATACTCACACCCAAGAGACCCAGTACTTC. It encodes CAISESYTHTQETQYF. The V gene is TRBV10-3, the J gene TRBJ2-5; D gene uncertain. The CDR3 spans 16 residues. Germline CDR1 and CDR2: ENHRY and SYGVKD. Deletions cut 0 bases from V and 1 base from J, with 12 bases between.

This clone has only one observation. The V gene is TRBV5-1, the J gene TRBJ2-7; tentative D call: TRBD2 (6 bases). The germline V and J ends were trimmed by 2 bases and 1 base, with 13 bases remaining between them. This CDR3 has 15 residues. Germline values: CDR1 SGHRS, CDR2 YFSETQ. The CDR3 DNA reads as TGCGCCAGCAGCTTCCAGGCAGGGAGGTCCTACGAGCAGTACTTC. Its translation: CASSFQAGRSYEQYF. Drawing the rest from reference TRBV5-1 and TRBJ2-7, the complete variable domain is KAGVTQTPRYLIKTRGQQVTLSCSPISGHRSVSWYQQTPGQGLQFLFEYFSETQRNKGNFPGRFSGRQFSNSRSEMNVSTLELGDSALYLCASSFQAGRSYEQYFGPGTRLTVT.

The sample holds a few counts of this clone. The CDR3 DNA reads TGTGCCAGGGACCGGGACAGGGGGCTGTCCACCTTC. This encodes CARDRDRGLSTF. The V and J genes are TRBV2 and TRBJ1-2; 12 bases match TRBD1. The CDR3 length is 12 residues. Germline values: CDR1 SNHLY, CDR2 FYNNEI. The ends lost 9 bases at V and 13 bases at J; junction bases unmatched: 9.

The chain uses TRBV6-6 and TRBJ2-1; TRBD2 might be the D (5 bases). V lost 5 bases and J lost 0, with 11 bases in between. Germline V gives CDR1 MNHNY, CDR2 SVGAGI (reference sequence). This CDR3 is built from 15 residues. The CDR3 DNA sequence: TGTGCCAGCAGTGCCAGCGGTAGCTCCTACAATGAGCAGTTCTTC. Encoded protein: CASSASGSSYNEQFF.

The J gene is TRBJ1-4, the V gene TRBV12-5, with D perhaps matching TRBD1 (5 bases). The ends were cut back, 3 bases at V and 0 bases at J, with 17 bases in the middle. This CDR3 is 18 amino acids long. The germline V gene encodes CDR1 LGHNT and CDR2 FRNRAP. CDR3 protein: CASGFVPKQDPTNEKLFF. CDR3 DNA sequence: TGTGCTAGTGGTTTTGTCCCCAAACAGGACCCAACTAATGAAAAACTGTTTTTT.

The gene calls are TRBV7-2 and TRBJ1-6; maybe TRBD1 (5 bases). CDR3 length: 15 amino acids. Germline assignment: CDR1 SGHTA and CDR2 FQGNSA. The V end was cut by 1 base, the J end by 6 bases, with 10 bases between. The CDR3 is CASSLVGEINSPLHF. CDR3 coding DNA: TGTGCCAGCAGCTTAGTAGGGGAAATTAATTCACCCCTCCACTTT.

CDR3 protein: CASRHTEAFF. The CDR3 region has the DNA TGTGCCAGCAGACACACTGAAGCTTTCTTT. The chain uses TRBV21-1 and TRBJ1-1. TRBV21-1 is recorded as a pseudogene. This CDR3 region has 10 residues.

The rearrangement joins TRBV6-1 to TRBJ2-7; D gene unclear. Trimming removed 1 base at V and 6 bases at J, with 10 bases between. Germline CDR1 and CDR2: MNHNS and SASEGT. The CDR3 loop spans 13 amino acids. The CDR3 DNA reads TGTGCCAGCAGTGAAGTCCCCGTGGCCGAGCAGTACTTC. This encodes CASSEVPVAEQYF.

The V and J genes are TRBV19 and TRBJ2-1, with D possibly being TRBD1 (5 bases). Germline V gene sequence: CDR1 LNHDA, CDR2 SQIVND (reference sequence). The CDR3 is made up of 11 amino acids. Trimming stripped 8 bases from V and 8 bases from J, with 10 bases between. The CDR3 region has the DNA TGTGCCAGTCGACAGTCGTATGAGCAGTTCTTC. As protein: CASRQSYEQFF. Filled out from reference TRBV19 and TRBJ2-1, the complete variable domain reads DGGITQSPKYLFRKEGQNVTLSCEQNLNHDAMYWYRQDPGQGLRLIYYSQIVNDFQKGDIAEGYSVSREKKESFPLTVTSAQKNPTAFYLCASRQSYEQFFGPGTRLTVL.

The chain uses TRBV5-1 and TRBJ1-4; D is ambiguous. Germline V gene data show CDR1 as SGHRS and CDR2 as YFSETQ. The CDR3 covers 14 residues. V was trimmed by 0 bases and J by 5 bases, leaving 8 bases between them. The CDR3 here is CASSLGTANEKLFF. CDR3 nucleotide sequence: TGCGCCAGCAGCTTGGGTACAGCAAATGAAAAACTGTTTTTT.

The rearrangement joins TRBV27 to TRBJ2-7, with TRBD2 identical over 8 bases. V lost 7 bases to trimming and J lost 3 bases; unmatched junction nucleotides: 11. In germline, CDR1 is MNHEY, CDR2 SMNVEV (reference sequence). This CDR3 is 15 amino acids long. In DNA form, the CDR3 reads TGTGCCAGCACCGGCGCCGGACTAGCCCGCTACGAGCAGTACTTC. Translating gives CASTGAGLARYEQYF.